This is a list of T cell receptor beta chains from one sample in a study of T cells in narcolepsy. The data were produced by immunoSEQ multiplex PCR, yet TCRdb's version contains in-frame clones alone and is incomplete. The profile shows more than 20,000 clones, more than 65% of them singletons. What was sequenced was memory (CD45RA-) CD4+ T cells from blood. These receptors all stem from a human donor in good health. The CDR3 runs from the conserved cysteine through the conserved F or W. A D gene is named only where the DNA matches it firmly. Clone size, where shown, is once, few, many, or a class for clones that have expanded.

D	size	J	V	CDR3	DNA
-	-	TRBJ1-6	TRBV6-5	CASSDRFGNSPLHF	TGTGCCAGCAGTGACCGCTTTGGTAATTCACCCCTCCACTTT
TRBD1	once	TRBJ1-5	TRBV2	CASSRSRVGRGGNQPQHF	TGTGCCAGCAGTCGAAGTCGTGTCGGCAGGGGGGGCAATCAGCCCCAGCATTTT
-	-	TRBJ2-2	TRBV9	CASSDFRTAKTGELFF	TGTGCCAGCAGCGATTTCAGGACAGCCAAGACCGGGGAGCTGTTTTTT
TRBD2	-	TRBJ2-1	TRBV5-6	CASSLARTSRFF	TGTGCCAGCAGCTTGGCCCGGACTAGTAGGTTCTTC
TRBD1	-	TRBJ1-4	TRBV4-1	CASSPGGQGREKLFF	TGCGCCAGCAGCCCTGGGGGACAGGGGAGAGAAAAACTGTTTTTT
TRBD2	-	TRBJ2-5	TRBV5-1	CASSGGTSGKGETQYF	TGCGCCAGCAGCGGAGGGACTAGCGGGAAGGGAGAGACCCAGTACTTC
-	-	TRBJ2-2	TRBV29-1	CSVGASGRNTGELFF	TGCAGCGTTGGGGCCTCGGGGCGCAACACCGGGGAGCTGTTTTTT
-	-	TRBJ2-7	TRBV4-1	CASSQDRVYEQYF	TGCGCCAGCAGCCAAGATAGAGTTTACGAGCAGTACTTC
-	-	TRBJ2-7	TRBV6-1	CASGLAFNYEQYF	TGTGCCAGCGGGCTAGCGTTTAACTACGAGCAGTACTTC
-	-	TRBJ1-1	TRBV27	CASSFNQKMNTEAFF	TGTGCCAGCAGTTTTAATCAGAAGATGAACACTGAAGCTTTCTTT
TRBD1	-	TRBJ1-1	TRBV2	CASARDRGSLTEAFF	TGTGCCAGCGCCCGGGACAGGGGGTCCCTCACTGAAGCTTTCTTT
TRBD1	once	TRBJ2-7	TRBV2	CADQRDRAYEQYF	TGTGCCGATCAGAGGGACAGGGCCTACGAGCAGTACTTC
-	once	TRBJ1-6	TRBV10-3	CAISEDSYNSPLHF	TGTGCCATCAGTGAGGACAGTTATAATTCACCCCTCCACTTT
-	-	TRBJ2-1	TRBV7-8	CASSLGFLNPFNEQFF	TGTGCCAGCAGCTTGGGATTTCTAAACCCCTTCAATGAGCAGTTCTTC
-	-	TRBJ2-1	TRBV28	CASSSSSSYNEQFF	TGTGCCAGCAGTTCATCGAGCTCCTACAATGAGCAGTTCTTC
-	-	TRBJ2-1	TRBV10-3	CAISESREDNEQFF	TGTGCCATCAGTGAGTCTAGAGAGGACAATGAGCAGTTCTTC
TRBD2	-	TRBJ2-2	TRBV30	CAWSKGLAGAGELFF	TGTGCCTGGAGTAAGGGACTAGCGGGAGCCGGGGAGCTGTTTTTT
-	once	TRBJ1-1	TRBV30	CAWSEGAGLRAFF	TGTGCCTGGAGTGAAGGGGCGGGCCTCCGGGCTTTCTTT
-	-	TRBJ1-2	TRBV11-2	CASSNNQGVGGYTF	TGTGCCAGCAGCAATAACCAGGGAGTAGGCGGCTACACCTTC
-	-	TRBJ2-7	TRBV5-1	CASSLAPGADEQYF	TGCGCCAGCAGCTTGGCGCCGGGGGCTGACGAGCAGTACTTC
-	few	TRBJ2-7	TRBV7-2	CASSLGLEFDEQYF	TGTGCCAGCAGCTTAGGGCTAGAGTTCGACGAGCAGTACTTC
-	-	TRBJ2-1	TRBV7-9	CASSPPVFSGRTYNEQFF	TGTGCCAGCAGCCCCCCCGTTTTTAGCGGAAGAACCTACAATGAGCAGTTCTTC
-	-	TRBJ2-5	TRBV6-6	CASSPGTPQETQYF	TGTGCCAGCAGCCCCGGGACACCACAAGAGACCCAGTACTTC
-	-	TRBJ1-6	TRBV2	CASSEDEGYNSPLHF	TGTGCCAGCAGTGAAGATGAGGGATATAATTCACCCCTCCACTTT
-	few	TRBJ2-5	TRBV19	CASRGTGAYQETQYF	TGTGCCAGCCGGGGGACGGGGGCCTACCAAGAGACCCAGTACTTC
-	-	TRBJ2-5	TRBV29-1	CSAAAGVGETQYF	TGCAGCGCCGCGGCAGGGGTGGGGGAGACCCAGTACTTC